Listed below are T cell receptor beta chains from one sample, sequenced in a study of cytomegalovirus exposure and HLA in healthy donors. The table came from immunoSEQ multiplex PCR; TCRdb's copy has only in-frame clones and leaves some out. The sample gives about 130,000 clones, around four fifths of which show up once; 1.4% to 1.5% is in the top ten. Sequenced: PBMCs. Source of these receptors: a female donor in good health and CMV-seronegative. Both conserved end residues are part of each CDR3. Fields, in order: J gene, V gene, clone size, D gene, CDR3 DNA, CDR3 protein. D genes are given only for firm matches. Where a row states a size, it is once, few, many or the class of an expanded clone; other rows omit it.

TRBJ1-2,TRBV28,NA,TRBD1,TGTGCCAGCAGTTTTCGGACAGGGATGATAGATGGCTACACCTTC,CASSFRTGMIDGYTF
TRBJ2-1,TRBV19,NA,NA,TGTGCCAGTAGTATATCCCCTTACAGTGAGAATGAGCAGTTCTTC,CASSISPYSENEQFF
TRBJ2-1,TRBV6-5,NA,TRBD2,TGTGCCAGCAGTTACTCGTCTAGCGGGGAGCAGTTCTTC,CASSYSSSGEQFF
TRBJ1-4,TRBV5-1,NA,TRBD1,TGCGCCAGCAGCCCTGGACAGGGGGCGGCTGAAAAACTGTTTTTT,CASSPGQGAAEKLFF
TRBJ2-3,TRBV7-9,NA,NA,TGTGCCAGCCATGGCAGGGCCGCGGGCACAGATACGCAGTATTTT,CASHGRAAGTDTQYF
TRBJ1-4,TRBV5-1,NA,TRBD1,TGCGCCAGCAGCGGGGACAGAGATGAAAAACTGTTTTTT,CASSGDRDEKLFF
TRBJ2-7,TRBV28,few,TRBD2,TGTGCCAGCACCCCCGGGACTAGCGGCTACGAGCAGTACTTC,CASTPGTSGYEQYF
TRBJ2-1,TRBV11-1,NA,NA,TGTGCCAGCAGCCCCGGGACTCGAGGCTCCTACAATGAGCAGTTCTTC,CASSPGTRGSYNEQFF
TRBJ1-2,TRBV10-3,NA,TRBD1,TGTGCCATCAGTGAGTCCCGGGACAGGGGAGGAAGCAACTATGGCTACACCTTC,CAISESRDRGGSNYGYTF
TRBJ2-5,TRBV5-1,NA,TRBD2,TGCGCCAGCAGCTTGGCCAGGAGCGGGAGTAGAGAAGAGACCCAGTACTTC,CASSLARSGSREETQYF
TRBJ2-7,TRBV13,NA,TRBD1,TGTGCCGCGAGGACAGGGCGCTCCTACGAGCAGTACTTC,CAARTGRSYEQYF
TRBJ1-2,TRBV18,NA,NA,TGTGCCAGCTCACCGGGATCCAGGGGCGGAGGTTATGGCTACACCTTC,CASSPGSRGGGYGYTF
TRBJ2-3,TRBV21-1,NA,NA,TGTGCCAGCAGCAAGAGCGGACTAGCGGGAGGGCCGGTAGATACGCAGTATTTT,CASSKSGLAGGPVDTQYF
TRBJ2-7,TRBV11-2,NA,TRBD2,TGTGCCAGCAGCTTAAGCGGGGCCCCTCTCTACGAGCAGTACTTC,CASSLSGAPLYEQYF
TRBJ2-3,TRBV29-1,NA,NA,TGCAGCGTTGAAGCTAGCCTGACGCAGTATTTT,CSVEASLTQYF
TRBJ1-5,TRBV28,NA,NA,TGTGCCAGCAGTTCTTTAAGACTTAGCAATCAGCCCCAGCATTTT,CASSSLRLSNQPQHF
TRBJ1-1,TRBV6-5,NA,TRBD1,TGTGCCAGCAGTGGCTCAGGGGGCACTGAAGCTTTCTTT,CASSGSGGTEAFF
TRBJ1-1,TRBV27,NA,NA,TGTGCCAGCTTAGGAGGAGGGAACACTGAAGCTTTCTTT,CASLGGGNTEAFF
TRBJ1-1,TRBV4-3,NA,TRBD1,TGCGCCAGCAGCCAATACCCGGGACAGCTGAACACTGAAGCTTTCTTT,CASSQYPGQLNTEAFF
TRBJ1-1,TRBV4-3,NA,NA,TGCGCCAGCAGCCAAGCCCTCTACGATGTGAATGAAGCTTTCTTT,CASSQALYDVNEAFF
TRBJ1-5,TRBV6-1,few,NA,TGTGCCAGCCGCAGGGCCCCGCATCAGCCCCAGCATTTT,CASRRAPHQPQHF
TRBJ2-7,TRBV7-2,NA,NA,TGTGCCAGCAGCCCGAGGGCCGACTACGAGCAGTACTTC,CASSPRADYEQYF
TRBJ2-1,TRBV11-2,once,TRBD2,TGTGCCAGCAGCACTTCCGGGACTAGCGACTACAATGAGCAGTTCTTC,CASSTSGTSDYNEQFF
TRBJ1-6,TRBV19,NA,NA,TGTGCCAGTAGCCGTAGCGGGCAGGGCGGCTCACCCCTCCACTTT,CASSRSGQGGSPLHF
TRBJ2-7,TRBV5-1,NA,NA,TGCGCCAGCAGCTTGAAGGGACCGGGCCCTGGGGGGGAGCAGTACTTC,CASSLKGPGPGGEQYF
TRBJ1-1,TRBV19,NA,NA,TGTGCCAGTAGTGAGACAGGGAACACTGAAGCTTTCTTT,CASSETGNTEAFF
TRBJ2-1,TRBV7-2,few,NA,TGTGCCAGCAGCTTGGAGCTAGCCTACAATGAGCAGTTCTTC,CASSLELAYNEQFF
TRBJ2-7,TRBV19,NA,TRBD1,TGTGCCAGTAGTAGACGACAGGGTTACGAGCAGTACTTC,CASSRRQGYEQYF
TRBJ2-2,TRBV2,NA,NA,TGTGCCAGCAGTGAGCATGTAGCGAACACCGGGGAGCTGTTTTTT,CASSEHVANTGELFF
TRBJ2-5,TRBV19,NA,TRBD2,TGTGCCAGTAGTTCCAGACTAGCGGAAGAGACCCAGTACTTC,CASSSRLAEETQYF
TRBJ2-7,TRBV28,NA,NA,TGTGCCAGCAGTGGGAGGTCCGAGCAGTACTTC,CASSGRSEQYF
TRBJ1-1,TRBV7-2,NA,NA,TGTGCCAGCAGCCCAGACAGGTTGAACACTGAAGCTTTCTTT,CASSPDRLNTEAFF
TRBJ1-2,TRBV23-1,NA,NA,TGCGCCAGCAGTCAATTGGCAGGGAGGGGTAACTACACCTTC,CASSQLAGRGNYTF
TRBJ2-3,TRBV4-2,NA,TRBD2,TGTGCCAGCAGCCTAAGGGGACTAGCGGGGGCCGGGGTAACAGATACGCAGTATTTT,CASSLRGLAGAGVTDTQYF
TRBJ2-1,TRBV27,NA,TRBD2,TGTGCCAGCAGTTTATACTGGAGCCGGACTAGCGGAAATGAGCAGTTCTTC,CASSLYWSRTSGNEQFF
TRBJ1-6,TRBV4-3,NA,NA,TGCGCCAGCAGCCAAGATTCAGGGCTGGGGCCTTCACCCCTCCACTTT,CASSQDSGLGPSPLHF
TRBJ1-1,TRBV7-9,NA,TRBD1,TGTGCCAGCAGCTTAGGGACAGGGCGGATGAACACTGAAGCTTTCTTT,CASSLGTGRMNTEAFF
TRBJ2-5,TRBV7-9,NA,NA,TGTGCCACCGATGGCGGGCTAGCAGAGACCCAGTACTTC,CATDGGLAETQYF
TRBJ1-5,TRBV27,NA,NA,TGTGCCAGCAGTTCCAGGTGGGGCAATCAGCCCCAGCATTTT,CASSSRWGNQPQHF
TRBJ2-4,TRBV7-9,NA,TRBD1,TGTGCCAGCAGCTCTGGACAGGAAAACAGTCAGTACTTC,CASSSGQENSQYF
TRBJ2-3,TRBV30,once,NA,TGTGCCTGGAGTGTACGGGGGAGCCGCACAGATACGCAGTATTTT,CAWSVRGSRTDTQYF
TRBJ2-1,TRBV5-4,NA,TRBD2,TGTGCCAGCAGCTCAAACGGACTAGCGGTGTACAATGAGCAGTTCTTC,CASSSNGLAVYNEQFF